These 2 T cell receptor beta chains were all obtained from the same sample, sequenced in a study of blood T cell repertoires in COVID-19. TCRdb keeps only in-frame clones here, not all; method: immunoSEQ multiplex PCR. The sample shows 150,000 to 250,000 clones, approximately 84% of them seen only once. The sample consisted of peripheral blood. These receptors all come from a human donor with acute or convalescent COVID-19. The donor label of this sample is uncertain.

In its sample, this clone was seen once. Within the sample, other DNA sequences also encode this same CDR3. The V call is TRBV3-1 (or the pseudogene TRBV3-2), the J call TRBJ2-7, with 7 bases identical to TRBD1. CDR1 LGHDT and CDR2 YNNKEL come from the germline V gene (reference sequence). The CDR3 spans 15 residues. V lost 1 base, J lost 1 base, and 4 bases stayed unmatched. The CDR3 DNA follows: TGTGCCAGCAGCCAAGGCCGACAGGGATCCTACGAGCAGTACTTC. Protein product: CASSQGRQGSYEQYF.

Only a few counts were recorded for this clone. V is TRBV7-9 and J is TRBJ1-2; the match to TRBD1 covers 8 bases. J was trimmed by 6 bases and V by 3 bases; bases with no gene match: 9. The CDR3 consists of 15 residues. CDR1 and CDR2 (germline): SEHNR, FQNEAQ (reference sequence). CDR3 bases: TGTGCCAGCAGCTTGCAGGGGGCGCTTCGTAATGGCTACACCTTC. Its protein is CASSLQGALRNGYTF.